This TCR beta chain was identified during a study of cytotoxic CD8 clonotypes in ibrutinib-treated CLL. The wider study: Response sampling came at median roughly 11 months of treatment, ranging roughly 6 to 36 months.

Libraries were prepared by immunoSEQ multiplex PCR; TCRdb keeps only in-frame clonotypes and omits some of them. Here the sample spans roughly 130,000 clones, 70% to 80% being singletons. Findings and caveats of the study: Measured clonality at baseline was greater than in age-matched healthy donors and tracked with circulating CD8+ T-cell counts.

In regard to this clone: Its antigen is still unknown.

The starting material was PBMCs, obtained after 12 months of ibrutinib treatment. The TCR originated in a human donor with chronic lymphocytic leukemia.

The CDR3 DNA is TGCGCCAGCAGCGATCCTTCGACTAGCGGGAGTCGGGATGAGCAGTTCTTC. This codes for CASSDPSTSGSRDEQFF. This rearrangement joins TRBV5-1 to TRBJ2-1, with TRBD2 identical over 12 bases. CDR1 is SGHRS, CDR2 YFSETQ, per germline. The CDR3 runs 17 residues. The trim removed 4 bases at V and 8 bases at J, leaving 13 bases unmatched. Full variable domain (outside the CDR3, taken from reference TRBV5-1 and TRBJ2-1): KAGVTQTPRYLIKTRGQQVTLSCSPISGHRSVSWYQQTPGQGLQFLFEYFSETQRNKGNFPGRFSGRQFSNSRSEMNVSTLELGDSALYLCASSDPSTSGSRDEQFFGPGTRLTVL.